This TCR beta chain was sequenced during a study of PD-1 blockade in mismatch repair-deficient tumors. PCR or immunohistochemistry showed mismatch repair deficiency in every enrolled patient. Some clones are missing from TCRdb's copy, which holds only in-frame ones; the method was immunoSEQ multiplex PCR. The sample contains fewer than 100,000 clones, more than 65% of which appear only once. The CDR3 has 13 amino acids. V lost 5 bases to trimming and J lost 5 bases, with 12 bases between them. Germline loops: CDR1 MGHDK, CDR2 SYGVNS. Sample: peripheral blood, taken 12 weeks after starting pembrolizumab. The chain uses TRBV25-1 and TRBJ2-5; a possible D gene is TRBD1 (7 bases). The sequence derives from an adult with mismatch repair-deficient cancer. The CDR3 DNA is TGTGCCAGCAGTTATTCAGGGGGGGAGACCCAGTACTTC. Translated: CASSYSGGETQYF.